Listed below are T cell receptor beta chains from one sample, sequenced in a study of vaccination effects on CD4 cells after COVID-19. The assay was immunoSEQ multiplex PCR, and TCRdb's table has in-frame clones only and misses some. Seen here are tens of thousands of clones, approximately 72% observed once, and the top ten hold around 2.9%. For these TCRs, the target antigens are not known. Material: CD4+ T cells from PBMCs cultured with HCoV-NL63 spike peptides, obtained before COVID-19 vaccination. These receptors were taken from a human donor who received a COVID-19 vaccine. The CDR3 runs from the conserved cysteine through the conserved F or W. D genes are given only for firm matches. A row's size may be missing; if present it is once, few, many or a size class.

TRBJ2-3 TRBD1 NA TRBV6-1 15 TGTGCCAGCAGTGAAGCGTCCAGGGGGCGGGATACGCAGTATTTT CASSEASRGRDTQYF
TRBJ1-1 NA once TRBV5-1 14 TGCGCCAGCAGCAGAACAGGGAGGGCGACTGAAGCTTTCTTT CASSRTGRATEAFF
TRBJ1-4 NA few TRBV5-1 15 TGCGCCAGCAGCGAGGGGACCGCAACTAATGAAAAACTGTTTTTT CASSEGTATNEKLFF
TRBJ1-3 NA NA TRBV5-1 16 TGCGCCAGCAGCTTGGCCTCAGGTTACTCTGGAAACACCATATATTTT CASSLASGYSGNTIYF
TRBJ1-6 TRBD1 NA TRBV6-5 13 TGTGCCAGCAGACAGGGGATATCTTCACCCCTCCACTTT CASRQGISSPLHF
TRBJ1-3 NA NA TRBV4-1 16 TGCGCCAGCAGCCAAGATCCGAGTTACTCTGGAAACACCATATATTTT CASSQDPSYSGNTIYF
TRBJ2-3 TRBD2 few TRBV5-8 16 TGTGCCAGCCCTCAGGCACTAGCGACTTTGCCAGATACGCAGTATTTT CASPQALATLPDTQYF
TRBJ2-5 NA NA TRBV5-1 13 TGCGCCACCACAGGGCAACCAGGAGAGACCCAGTACTTC CATTGQPGETQYF
TRBJ1-1 NA NA TRBV29-1 12 TGCAGCGTTGATTGGGGGAACACTGAAGCTTTCTTT CSVDWGNTEAFF
TRBJ2-1 TRBD1 NA TRBV4-1 15 TGCGCCAGCAGCGACGGACAGGGAACCCTCAATGAGCAGTTCTTC CASSDGQGTLNEQFF
TRBJ2-1 NA NA TRBV9 13 TGTGCCAGCAGCGTAGACCCTCTGAGTGAGCAGTTCTTC CASSVDPLSEQFF
TRBJ1-1 NA few TRBV5-4 13 TGTGCCAGCAGCGCCACAGGGAACACTGAAGCTTTCTTT CASSATGNTEAFF
TRBJ2-3 TRBD2 NA TRBV4-2 18 TGTGCCAGCAGCCAAGAAGGCTTCCTAGCGGGGGGGCGGGATACGCAGTATTTT CASSQEGFLAGGRDTQYF
TRBJ2-3 NA NA TRBV18 14 TGTGCCAGCTCAGTCGGCTTATTCACAGATACGCAGTATTTT CASSVGLFTDTQYF
TRBJ2-3 TRBD2 few TRBV5-3 16 TGTGCCAGAAGCCGCCTGCTAGCGGGGTGCACAGATACGCAGTATTTT CARSRLLAGCTDTQYF
TRBJ1-6 NA few TRBV10-1 13 TGCGCCAGCAGTCGACAGGCGGATTCACCCCTCCACTTT CASSRQADSPLHF
TRBJ2-3 NA NA TRBV24-1 13 TGTGCCACCAGTGGACCGGGCACAGATACGCAGTATTTT CATSGPGTDTQYF
TRBJ2-2 NA NA TRBV5-6 13 TGTGCCAGCAGTCGACCTTCCACCGGGGAGCTGTTTTTT CASSRPSTGELFF
TRBJ1-3 NA once TRBV5-1 15 TGCGCCAGCAGCATCGGGCCAGTCTCTGGAAACACCATATATTTT CASSIGPVSGNTIYF
TRBJ1-1 NA NA TRBV3-1/TRBV3-2 15 TGTGCCAGCAGCCAAGGTCCACAGCCGAACACTGAAGCTTTCTTT CASSQGPQPNTEAFF
TRBJ2-3 TRBD1 NA TRBV7-2 13 TGTGCCAGCAGCAGGGACAGAACAGATACGCAGTATTTT CASSRDRTDTQYF
TRBJ1-2 TRBD1 NA TRBV18 24 TGTGCCAGCTCACCACCGGTTTTTCTACGGGACAGGGGTAAATTTGGTTCTTTTTTCGATGGCTACACCTTC CASSPPVFLRDRGKFGSFFDGYTF
TRBJ2-5 TRBD1 NA TRBV10-1 15 TGCGCCAGCAGCGATGGACAGGGGGGACAAGGGACCCAGTACTTC CASSDGQGGQGTQYF
TRBJ2-1 NA few TRBV28 12 TGTGCCAGCAGCGTCAACAGGGATAAGCAGTTCTTC CASSVNRDKQFF
TRBJ1-4 NA NA TRBV7-2 15 TGTGCCAGCAGTTTAGGCCCTGCAACTAATGAAAAACTGTTTTTT CASSLGPATNEKLFF
TRBJ2-2 NA NA TRBV5-1 16 TGCGCCAGCAGCCGAACACAGCAAATGAACACCGGGGAGCTGTTTTTT CASSRTQQMNTGELFF
TRBJ2-3 NA once TRBV24-1 15 TGTGCCACCAGTGACCCCGGGACAAGCACAGATACGCAGTATTTT CATSDPGTSTDTQYF
TRBJ2-3 NA NA TRBV15 16 TGTGCCACCAGCCCTCGTGCGTGGCCGATCACAGATACGCAGTATTTT CATSPRAWPITDTQYF
TRBJ2-1 TRBD2 NA TRBV7-3 14 TGTGCCAGCAGCGAGGGAGGGGCCTACAATGAGCAGTTCTTC CASSEGGAYNEQFF
TRBJ2-3 TRBD1 NA TRBV5-1 15 TGCGCCAGCAGCCTGCTACAGGGGGCCACAGATACGCAGTATTTT CASSLLQGATDTQYF
TRBJ1-6 NA NA TRBV10-1 9 TGCGCCAGCAGTTCACCCCTCCACTTT CASSSPLHF
TRBJ1-5 NA NA TRBV4-3 16 TGCGCCAGCAGCCAAGATACAGGGATCAGCAATCAGCCCCAGCATTTT CASSQDTGISNQPQHF
TRBJ1-1 NA NA TRBV19 14 TGTGCCAGTAAAAGAGGCAGCCTGGGCACTGAAGCTTTCTTT CASKRGSLGTEAFF
TRBJ1-2 TRBD1 NA TRBV19 13 TGTGCCAGTAGTAAGGGACAGGGGTTTGGCTACACCTTC CASSKGQGFGYTF
TRBJ2-4 NA NA TRBV7-2 14 TGTGCCAGCAGCTTAGTTCGGGGGGCGGGCATTCAGTACTTC CASSLVRGAGIQYF
TRBJ1-2 NA NA TRBV11-2 14 TGTGCCAGCAGCTTACGGCGCAGTGACCATGGCTACACCTTC CASSLRRSDHGYTF
TRBJ1-2 NA once TRBV6-2/TRBV6-3 16 TGTGCCAGCAGTTTAAGAAGGACGCTAACTAACTATGGCTACACCTTC CASSLRRTLTNYGYTF
TRBJ1-2 NA NA TRBV6-5 15 TGTGCCAGCAGTATACGACAGACTACACTCTATGGCTACACCTTC CASSIRQTTLYGYTF
TRBJ1-2 NA NA TRBV19 15 TGTGCCAGTAGTATTTTCGGGACAAGCAGATATGGCTACACCTTC CASSIFGTSRYGYTF
TRBJ2-2 NA NA TRBV7-2 14 TGTGCCAGCAGCGTAAACCCCGGTGCCGGGGAGCTGTTTTTT CASSVNPGAGELFF
TRBJ1-2 TRBD1 once TRBV19 14 TGTGCCAGTAGTTTTCAAACGGGACAGAGAGGCTACACCTTC CASSFQTGQRGYTF
TRBJ2-1 NA NA TRBV19 16 TGTGCCAGTAGTATAGAGGCCAACCTGGTCTACAATGAGCAGTTCTTC CASSIEANLVYNEQFF
TRBJ1-1 NA NA TRBV5-1 14 TGCGCCAGCAGCTTGGGGACAGCGCAAAAGGGGGCTTTCTTT CASSLGTAQKGAFF
TRBJ1-2 NA NA TRBV6-6 11 TGTGCCAGCATTATGGGTGGCGGCTACACCTTC CASIMGGGYTF
TRBJ2-1 TRBD1 NA TRBV7-2 15 TGTGCCAGCAGCTTAGCCGGGACAGGTACCAATGAGCAGTTCTTC CASSLAGTGTNEQFF
TRBJ2-3 NA NA TRBV29-1 14 TGCAGCGTTGGGGGGTTTAGAAGCACAGATACGCAGTATTTT CSVGGFRSTDTQYF
TRBJ1-4 NA NA TRBV19 14 TGTGCCAGTATGGTTAACCCGACTAATGAAAAACTGTTTTTT CASMVNPTNEKLFF
TRBJ1-5 NA NA TRBV9 18 TGTGCCAGCAGCGTAGTTTTTTCGGGACTAGATGGAAATCAGCCCCAGCATTTT CASSVVFSGLDGNQPQHF
TRBJ1-1 TRBD1 once TRBV27 13 TGTGCCAGCAACACGCGACAGGGGACTGAAGCTTTCTTT CASNTRQGTEAFF
TRBJ2-5 NA NA TRBV4-3 14 TGCGCCAGCAGCCAAGGGAGGGGGGATGAGAGGGAGTACTTC CASSQGRGDEREYF
TRBJ2-2 NA few TRBV7-2 13 TGTGCCAGCAGCTTTTTCTACACCGGGGAGCTGTTTTTT CASSFFYTGELFF
TRBJ2-1 NA NA TRBV12-1 16 TGTGCCAGCAGCTTTGCTAAGCGTCACTCCTACAATGAGCAGTTCTTC CASSFAKRHSYNEQFF
TRBJ2-6 NA NA TRBV12-3/TRBV12-4 13 TGTGCCAGCAGTCCCGACGGGGCCAACGTCCTGACTTTC CASSPDGANVLTF
TRBJ2-3 NA NA TRBV12-3/TRBV12-4 13 TGTGCCAGCAGCCAAGACAGCACAGATACGCAGTATTTT CASSQDSTDTQYF
TRBJ2-1 TRBD1 NA TRBV25-1 15 TGTGCCAGCAGTGCCGACAGGGGCGTCTTCGATGAGCAGTTCTTC CASSADRGVFDEQFF
TRBJ2-3 TRBD2 NA TRBV6-5 14 TGTGCCAGCAGTCGCGGGGGAAGCACAGATACGCAGTATTTT CASSRGGSTDTQYF
TRBJ1-2 TRBD1 NA TRBV9 15 TGTGCCAGCAGCGTAGAACAGGGGCGAGGCTATGGCTACACCTTC CASSVEQGRGYGYTF
TRBJ2-1 TRBD1 NA TRBV9 16 TGTGCCAGCAGCGTAGGGGCAGGGGGCGCCTACAATGAGCAGTTCTTC CASSVGAGGAYNEQFF
TRBJ1-3 NA NA TRBV6-5 14 TGTGCCAGCAGTTACTCGACCTCTGGAAACACCATATATTTT CASSYSTSGNTIYF